Presented here are 25 T cell receptor beta chains from one specimen sequenced in a study of T cells in Graves' hyperthyroidism and ophthalmopathy. RNA transcripts provided the source from which TCR beta CDR3 regions were amplified. The primer set for the first-round RT-PCR of the TCR CDR3 was HTBI. TCRdb called the multiplex PCR reads again in MiXCR, with one record for every CDR3 protein. The data hold 600,000 to 650,000 distinct CDR3 sequences, with less than 25% observed a single time. Input material: blood. Receptors originate from a man in his thirties or forties with Graves' ophthalmopathy.

The chain employs TRBV2 and TRBJ2-2, with 9 bases lining up with TRBD1. Trimming at V came to 3 bases and at J to 8 bases, leaving 7 bases not matched to a gene. The CDR3 loop spans 15 amino acids. Germline CDR1 is SNHLY and CDR2 is FYNNEI. This CDR3 reads CASSDQGQGFGELFF. CDR3 DNA sequence: TGTGCCAGCAGTGATCAGGGACAGGGATTTGGGGAGCTGTTTTTT. The full variable domain, its missing parts supplied by reference TRBV2 and TRBJ2-2, is EPEVTQTPSHQVTQMGQEVILRCVPISNHLYFYWYRQILGQKVEFLVSFYNNEISEKSEIFDDQFSVERPDGSNFTLKIRSTKLEDSAMYFCASSDQGQGFGELFFGEGSRLTVL.

A few counts support this clonotype. The genes are TRBV2 and TRBJ2-2; D is unresolved. From germline, CDR1 is SNHLY and CDR2 FYNNEI. The CDR3 has 15 amino acids. V lost 1 base and J lost 5, with 11 bases in between. The CDR3 DNA reads as TGTGCCAGCAGTGAAGGAAACTACCTTACCGGGGAGCTGTTTTTT. It is translated as CASSEGNYLTGELFF.

This clonotype was recorded many times. The rearrangement uses TRBV20-1 and TRBJ2-7; D may be TRBD2 (6 bases). This CDR3 is built from 13 residues. The V gene lost 5 bases and the J gene lost 3 bases, with 14 bases spanning the gap. Germline loops: CDR1 DFQATT, CDR2 SNEGSKA (reference sequence). The CDR3 DNA follows: TGCAGTGCTGGCGGGACCGCGAGCTACGAGCAGTACTTC. It yields the protein CSAGGTASYEQYF.

This clonotype was seen more than once but under ten times. The CDR3 bases are TGTGCCAGCAGCCTTCGCGGGAGCGCGGATACGCAGTATTTT. The encoded protein is CASSLRGSADTQYF. The chain combines TRBV12-3 or TRBV12-4 with TRBJ2-3; 7 nucleotides line up with TRBD2. V lost 6 bases, J lost 6 bases, and 9 bases stayed unmatched. The CDR3 is made up of 14 amino acids.

This clonotype was counted many times. This chain uses TRBV7-2 with TRBJ2-1, with D perhaps matching TRBD1 (6 bases). Deletions cut 5 bases from V and 6 bases from J, with 14 bases between. Germline loops: CDR1 SGHTA, CDR2 FQGNSA. CDR3 length: 14 residues. CDR3 bases: TGTGCCAGCAGCGCAAAGGACAGCCCCAATGAGCAGTTCTTC. Protein product: CASSAKDSPNEQFF.

This clonotype turned up a few times. The genes are TRBV7-9 and TRBJ2-1, with 11 bases matching TRBD2. Trimming cost V 1 base and J 7 bases; bases outside gene matches: 15. The CDR3 extends over 19 amino acids. CDR1 is SEHNR and CDR2 is FQNEAQ in the germline V gene (reference sequence). The CDR3 spells CASSLGRLAGRGAGNEQFF. CDR3 DNA: TGTGCCAGCAGCTTAGGTCGACTAGCGGGGAGGGGGGCTGGAAATGAGCAGTTCTTC.

This clonotype was seen at least ten times. Germline and junction disagree at one end, which may indicate a read error. The rearrangement links TRBV11-2 to TRBJ2-4; possible D gene TRBD1, 6 bases. The CDR3 is 18 residues long. CDR1 and CDR2 from the germline V gene are SGHAT and FQNNGV. CDR3 nucleotides: TGTGCCAGCAGCTTTTTCTCGGTCAGGGCGAGGGACAAATACATTCAGTACTTC. Translation gives CASSFFSVRARDKYIQYF.

Comments on this clonotype: One end of the junction is discordant with germline, which a read error may explain. The V gene is TRBV15, the J gene TRBJ2-1; TRBD1 agrees at 8 bases. In germline, CDR1 is LNHNV, CDR2 YYDKDF (reference sequence). This CDR3 comprises 15 residues. CDR3 coding DNA: TGTGCCACCAGTCGGACAGGGAGCTCCTACAATGAGCAGTCCTTC. Translation: CATSRTGSSYNEQSF.

About this clonotype: It may be a read error: a sequence one base away is much more abundant. The CDR3 protein is CSVRNSGEVRYNEQFF. CDR3 DNA sequence: TGCAGCGTTCGAAACTCAGGGGAGGTTCGCTACAATGAGCAGTTCTTC. The chain recombines TRBV29-1 with TRBJ2-1; D is possibly TRBD1 or TRBD2 (6 bases each). Germline V gene data show CDR1 as SQVTM and CDR2 as ANQGSEA. Trimming stripped 5 bases from V and 3 bases from J, with 20 bases between. The CDR3 consists of 16 residues.

This clonotype was found many times. The chain has TRBV11-2 and TRBJ1-5; the D gene is possibly TRBD1 (5 bases). Trimming removed 5 bases at V and 9 bases at J, with 11 bases between. The CDR3 contains 12 residues. CDR1 SGHAT and CDR2 FQNNGV come from the germline V gene. CDR3 coding DNA: TGTGCCAGCAGCCCAGGGTCTGGGCCCCAGCATTTT. Translation gives CASSPGSGPQHF.

This clonotype was seen only a few times. This chain uses TRBV12-3 or TRBV12-4 with TRBJ2-2, with D possibly TRBD2 on 7 matching bases. Trimming removed 9 bases at V and 5 bases at J, with 19 bases between. The CDR3 runs 15 residues. In DNA, the CDR3 is TGTGCCAGTTTATCGGGGGGCCGTAAAACCGGGGAGCTGTTTTTT. This codes for CASLSGGRKTGELFF.

This clonotype was detected many times. V usage is TRBV5-5 and J usage is TRBJ2-1; 10 bases are a match to TRBD2. The germline CDR1 and CDR2 sequences are SGHKS and YYEKEE (reference sequence). The length of the CDR3 is 14 residues. The V gene end was trimmed by 1 base and the J gene end by 7 bases; junction bases not matched to a gene: 2. The CDR3, as DNA: TGTGCCAGCAGCTTGACTAGCGGGACAAATGAGCAGTTCTTC. This gives the protein CASSLTSGTNEQFF.

The gene calls are TRBV24-1 and TRBJ2-2, with D unresolved. Trimming cost V 5 bases and J 3 bases, with 9 bases left between them. CDR1 KGHDR and CDR2 SFDVKD come from the germline V gene. The CDR3 has 14 residues. CDR3 in DNA: TGTGCCACCAGTGGAGCCAGCCACACCGGGGAGCTGTTTTTT. Translation: CATSGASHTGELFF.

CDR3 in amino acids: CAWSSLGRTYEQYF. CDR3 in DNA: TGTGCCTGGAGTTCGTTGGGCCGAACCTACGAGCAGTACTTC. V is TRBV30 and J is TRBJ2-7; no firm D call. V was shortened by 2 bases and J by 2 bases, with 13 bases between the two germline ends. CDR3 length: 14 amino acids. Looked up from germline, CDR1 is GTSNPN and CDR2 is SVGIG (reference sequence).

This rearrangement joins TRBV5-6 to TRBJ2-2, with D possibly being TRBD1 or TRBD2 (5 bases each). This CDR3 has 15 residues. Trimming left V 4 bases short and J 2 bases short, with 12 bases between. Per the germline V gene, CDR1 is SGHDT and CDR2 is YYEEEE. This CDR3 is CASSERDLNTGELFF. In DNA, the CDR3 is TGTGCCAGCAGCGAGAGGGACCTTAACACCGGGGAGCTGTTTTTT.

A few counts support this clonotype. The chain couples TRBV4-2 to TRBJ2-2; D gene unclear. The CDR3 contains 15 residues. V was shortened by 1 base and J by 7 bases, with 13 bases between the two germline ends. Germline V CDR1 and CDR2: LGHNA, YNFKEQ. CDR3 sequence (DNA): TGTGCCAGCAGCCAAGCCACCGTACCCGGCGGGGAGCTGTTTTTT. It translates to CASSQATVPGGELFF.

The chain carries TRBV4-3 and TRBJ2-1, with TRBD1 identical over 7 bases. CDR1 is LGHNA, CDR2 YSLEER, per germline. The CDR3 has 15 amino acids. V gave up 6 bases and J gave up 2 bases; unmatched junction bases: 7. This CDR3 reads CASSSTGSTYNEQFF. The CDR3 nucleotides are TGCGCCAGCAGTTCGACAGGGAGCACCTACAATGAGCAGTTCTTC.

The chain is built from TRBV7-9 and TRBJ1-2, with a weak D call TRBD1 (6 bases). V was clipped by 5 bases and J by 8 bases, with 18 bases between them. CDR3 length: 14 amino acids. CDR1 is SEHNR and CDR2 is FQNEAQ in the germline V gene (reference sequence). The chain's CDR3 is CASSRTAGARGYTF. The DNA of the CDR3 is TGTGCCAGCAGCCGTACTGCAGGGGCGAGAGGCTACACCTTC.

CDR3 region: CSGSSSGDTQYF. CDR3 nucleotides: TGCAGTGGTTCATCGTCGGGAGATACGCAGTATTTT. The chain combines TRBV20-1 with TRBJ2-3, with D unclear. Germline CDR1 reads DFQATT; CDR2 reads SNEGSKA (reference sequence). The CDR3 is 12 residues long. V was trimmed by 7 bases and J by 5 bases, leaving 13 bases between them.

This clonotype was seen ten or more times. This chain connects TRBV6-1 to TRBJ2-2; 9 bases are a match to TRBD2. V lost 7 bases to trimming and J lost 7 bases; unmatched junction nucleotides: 13. The CDR3 is 16 amino acids. Per germline, CDR1 MNHNS and CDR2 SASEGT. CDR3 in DNA: TGTGCCAGCAACCCGAGGGGCGGGAGGGGAGGCGGGGAGCTGTTTTTT. Protein sequence: CASNPRGGRGGGELFF.

This clonotype was observed many times. The chain uses TRBV28 and TRBJ1-3, with D unresolved. V was trimmed by 2 bases and J by 0 bases, leaving 11 bases between them. CDR3 length equals 16 residues. Germline V gives CDR1 MDHEN, CDR2 SYDVKM. For the CDR3, the DNA is TGTGCCAGCAGTTTACCGGGCGCCCGCTCTGGAAACACCATATATTTT. It specifies CASSLPGARSGNTIYF.

This clonotype turned up a few times. The chain employs TRBV27 and TRBJ2-3; TRBD2 matches 7 bases. This CDR3 spans 16 amino acids. The J segment lost 1 base and the V segment lost 2 bases, leaving 6 bases of the junction unmatched. Germline V lookup: CDR1 MNHEY, CDR2 SMNVEV (reference sequence). CDR3 bases: TGTGCCAGCAGTTTAAATCGCGGGAGCCGCACAGATACGCAGTATTTT. Translating gives CASSLNRGSRTDTQYF.

This clonotype was picked up a small number of times. The rearrangement links TRBV12-3 or TRBV12-4 to TRBJ2-7, with D possibly being TRBD1 or TRBD2 (5 bases each). This CDR3 contains 14 residues. The V and J ends lost 3 bases and 2 bases respectively, with 11 bases between them. CDR3 region: CASSFGDGAYEQYF. The CDR3 DNA reads TGTGCCAGCAGTTTCGGGGACGGAGCCTACGAGCAGTACTTC.

This clonotype was recorded at least ten times. The CDR3 reads CASSEGRGNGQFF. As DNA, the CDR3 is TGTGCCAGCAGTGAAGGGCGGGGAAACGGGCAGTTCTTC. The J gene is TRBJ2-1, the V gene TRBV2, with a weak D call TRBD2 (6 bases). Trimming removed 1 base from V and 12 bases from J, with 13 bases in between. Looked up from germline, CDR1 is SNHLY and CDR2 is FYNNEI. The length of the CDR3 is 13 residues.

The gene calls are TRBV9 and TRBJ1-4; the D is unclear. V lost 4 bases to trimming and J lost 7 bases, with 14 bases between them. The CDR3 extends over 14 amino acids. Germline V gene lookup returns CDR1 SGDLS and CDR2 YYNGEE. This CDR3 reads CASSFIGEGEKLFF. CDR3 nucleotides: TGTGCCAGCAGCTTCATCGGGGAAGGTGAAAAACTGTTTTTT.